This TCR beta chain emerged from a study of patients and donors after allogeneic stem cell transplantation. The length of the CDR3 is 14 residues. From germline, CDR1 is GTSNPN and CDR2 SVGIG (reference sequence). V was trimmed by 2 bases and J by 0 bases, leaving 8 bases between them. MiXCR, run by TCRdb on the RT-PCR reads, gives a single entry per CDR3 protein. The table records more than 850,000 distinct CDR3 sequences, roughly 18% of them present only once. V gene TRBV30 combines with J gene TRBJ1-3, with TRBD1 as a possible D gene (5 bases). The sequenced sample consisted of blood, either unsorted or a sorted T cell fraction (not recorded which). The sequence was obtained from a human donor who was either an allogeneic HSCT recipient or a stem cell or donor lymphocyte infusion donor (not recorded which). It is not recorded whose cells these are; they may come from a transplant donor. CDR3 residues: CAWSTGGSGNTIYF. In DNA, the CDR3 is TGTGCCTGGAGTACTGGGGGCTCTGGAAACACCATATATTTT.